One and the same sample provided the 16 T cell receptor beta chains below, sequenced in a study of lung T cells in sarcoidosis with Löfgren's syndrome. TCRdb itself ran the reads through MiXCR, one entry per CDR3 protein. The sample comprises 60,000 to 70,000 distinct CDR3 sequences, around 20% of which are singletons, and approximately 2.2% rests with the top ten. Material for sequencing was CD4+ T cells from PBMCs. The receptors derive from a human donor with sarcoidosis (Löfgren's syndrome or another form), or a control subject (not recorded which).

This clonotype was seen ten or more times. The rearrangement joins TRBV20-1 to TRBJ1-1; no clear D. V lost 6 bases to trimming and J lost 5 bases, with 19 bases between them. Germline CDR1 reads DFQATT; CDR2 reads SNEGSKA (reference sequence). The CDR3 totals 14 residues. The CDR3 DNA reads as TGCAGTGCCAAGTCGGGTAACACCGGGACTGAAGCTTTCTTT. Protein: CSAKSGNTGTEAFF.

The rearrangement links TRBV5-1 to TRBJ1-1; 9 positions match TRBD1. With 0 bases clipped from V and 7 bases from J, the junction kept 1 base outside the gene matches. This CDR3 region has 13 residues. CDR1 and CDR2 (germline): SGHRS, YFSETQ. CDR3 in amino acids: CASSLDRGREAFF. The CDR3 bases are TGCGCCAGCAGCTTGGACAGGGGGCGTGAAGCTTTCTTT.

Regarding this clonotype: A read error may explain this, as a much larger clone is one base away. The rearrangement uses TRBV20-1 and TRBJ1-6; possibly TRBD1 for D (5 bases). Per germline, CDR1 DFQATT and CDR2 SNEGSKA (reference sequence). V was shortened by 5 bases and J by 7 bases, with 9 bases between the two germline ends. CDR3 length equals 12 residues. CDR3 sequence reads: CSAGKGNSPLHF. The CDR3 nucleotides read TGCAGTGCTGGTAAGGGGAATTCACCCCTCCACTTT.

As regards this clonotype: A much larger clone is a single base away; this may be a read error. The chain links TRBV28 to TRBJ1-5, with D possibly being TRBD1 (5 bases). The CDR3 length is 15 residues. Germline CDR1 MDHEN, CDR2 SYDVKM. In DNA, the CDR3 is TGTGCCAGCAGTTTATCCACCCGGGGGATGCAGCCCCAGCAATTT. It yields the protein CASSLSTRGMQPQQF. Using reference TRBV28 and TRBJ1-5 for the parts outside the CDR3, the full variable domain is DVKVTQSSRYLVKRTGEKVFLECVQDMDHENMFWYRQDPGLGLRLIYFSYDVKMKEKGDIPEGYSVSREKKERFSLILESASTNQTSMYLCASSLSTRGMQPQQFGDGTRLSIL.

In this sample, this clonotype turned up once. A read error is possible here, since a much larger clone lies one base away. V and J are TRBV20-1 and TRBJ1-2, with D possibly matching TRBD1 (5 bases). The CDR3 totals 15 residues. CDR1 DFQATT and CDR2 SNEGSKA come from the germline V gene (reference sequence). CDR3 sequence: CGARDRAGLLYGYTF. The CDR3 DNA reads TGCGGTGCTAGAGATCGGGCAGGGCTTCTCTATGGCTACACCTTC.

This clonotype showed up many times. This chain joins TRBV20-1 and TRBJ1-4; D gene uncertain. The CDR3 runs to 12 residues. V was pared by 3 bases and J by 8 bases, with 10 bases between. The V gene's germline CDR1 is DFQATT and CDR2 SNEGSKA (reference sequence). The CDR3 loop reads CSASPSWEKLFF. In DNA, the CDR3 is TGCAGTGCTAGTCCCTCTTGGGAAAAACTGTTTTTT.

About this clonotype: A much larger clone lies a single base off, so this may be a read error. The chain joins TRBV4-1 to TRBJ1-1; D gene uncertain. Germline CDR1 and CDR2: MGHRA and YSYEKL. The CDR3 totals 17 residues. The CDR3 spells CASSQVVVRTANTEVFF. Written as DNA, the CDR3 is TGCGCCAGCAGCCAAGTTGTGGTAAGGACGGCGAACACTGAAGTTTTCTTT.

This clonotype occurred many times. This chain connects TRBV7-2 to TRBJ2-5; 9 bases are shared with TRBD1. The CDR3 has 16 residues. The germline V gene encodes CDR1 SGHTA and CDR2 FQGNSA. Germline trimming cut 1 base from V and 2 bases from J; bases unmatched to any gene: 5. CDR3 sequence (DNA): TGTGCCAGCAGCTTAGTAGTAGGGACAGGGCAAGAGACCCAGTACTTC. It is translated as CASSLVVGTGQETQYF. The full variable domain, in which reference TRBV7-2 and TRBJ2-5 provide the parts outside the CDR3, is GAGVSQSPSNKVTEKGKDVELRCDPISGHTALYWYRQSLGQGLEFLIYFQGNSAPDKSGLPSDRFSAERTGGSVSTLTIQRTQQEDSAVYLCASSLVVGTGQETQYFGPGTRLLVL.

The chain has TRBV19 and TRBJ1-2, with 7 bases lining up with TRBD1. Per germline, CDR1 LNHDA and CDR2 SQIVND (reference sequence). The V gene end was trimmed by 6 bases and the J gene end by 7 bases; junction bases not matched to a gene: 8. CDR3 size: 13 residues. The CDR3 DNA sequence: TGTGCCAGTAGCCCCGACAGGGTGGGTGGCTACACCTTC. Its protein is CASSPDRVGGYTF.

This clonotype was recorded a few times. V is TRBV19 and J is TRBJ1-1; 7 nucleotides match TRBD1. The CDR3 sequence is 13 residues long. V lost 2 bases to trimming and J lost 5 bases; unmatched junction nucleotides: 2. Germline V gene data show CDR1 as LNHDA and CDR2 as SQIVND (reference sequence). CDR3 amino acids: CASSIHRGTEAFF. In DNA, the CDR3 is TGTGCCAGTAGTATACACAGGGGTACTGAAGCTTTCTTT.

The rearrangement links TRBV2 to TRBJ1-5; possible D gene TRBD1, 5 bases. Trimming shortened V by 6 bases and J by 16 bases, and 28 bases separated the two germline ends. The CDR3 length is 15 residues. Germline assignment: CDR1 SNHLY and CDR2 FYNNEI. This CDR3 reads CASRKRGYGNQPRHF. The CDR3 DNA is TGTGCCAGCAGAAAAAGGGGTTACGGCAATCAGCCCCGTCATTTT. Full variable domain (missing parts from reference TRBV2 and TRBJ1-5): EPEVTQTPSHQVTQMGQEVILRCVPISNHLYFYWYRQILGQKVEFLVSFYNNEISEKSEIFDDQFSVERPDGSNFTLKIRSTKLEDSAMYFCASRKRGYGNQPRHFGDGTRLSIL.

The chain carries TRBV9 and TRBJ1-5, with 9 bases lining up with TRBD1. The CDR3 has 20 residues. Unmatched junction bases numbered 13, after V lost 0 bases and J lost 0 bases. CDR1 is SGDLS and CDR2 is YYNGEE in the germline V gene. CDR3 nucleotide sequence: TGTGCCAGCAGCGTAGTTGACAGGGGGAAGCCGATTTATAGCAATCAGCCCCAGCATTTT. Translated: CASSVVDRGKPIYSNQPQHF.

This clonotype was recorded at least ten times. V gene TRBV6-1 combines with J gene TRBJ2-2; 7 bases map to TRBD1. This CDR3 has 15 amino acids. V lost 6 bases and J lost 0; bases outside the gene matches: 4. Looked up from germline, CDR1 is MNHNS and CDR2 is SASEGT. CDR3 nucleotide sequence: TGTGCCAGCAGGACCGGGACAGCGAACACCGGGGAGCTGTTTTTT. Protein sequence: CASRTGTANTGELFF.

This clonotype was recorded at least ten times. The rearrangement joins TRBV7-9 to TRBJ1-1, with D possibly TRBD1 on 6 matching bases. CDR1 SEHNR and CDR2 FQNEAQ come from the germline V gene (reference sequence). The CDR3 is made up of 14 amino acids. Deletions cut 5 bases from V and 4 bases from J, with 14 bases between. The CDR3 region is CASSEYGTRTEAFF. CDR3 nucleotides: TGTGCCAGCAGCGAGTACGGGACACGCACTGAAGCTTTCTTT.

With respect to this clonotype: Possible read error: a much larger clone is one base away. The chain joins TRBV20-1 to TRBJ2-5; D remains ambiguous. V was clipped by 4 bases and J by 1 base, with 19 bases between them. The CDR3 is 16 amino acids. Germline V gene data show CDR1 as DFQATT and CDR2 as SNEGSKA (reference sequence). For the CDR3, the DNA is TGCAGTGCTAAAAAGACATACCATAACTGCCAAGAGACCCAGTACTTC. Translation gives CSAKKTYHNCQETQYF.

The V and J genes are TRBV6-1 and TRBJ1-1; 8 bases are a match to TRBD1. Per the germline V gene, CDR1 is MNHNS and CDR2 is SASEGT. The V gene end was trimmed by 5 bases and the J gene end by 1 base; junction bases not matched to a gene: 3. The CDR3 sequence is 14 residues long. The CDR3 reads CASSFDRGNTEAFF. Here the CDR3 DNA reads TGTGCCAGCAGTTTCGACAGGGGGAACACTGAAGCTTTCTTT.